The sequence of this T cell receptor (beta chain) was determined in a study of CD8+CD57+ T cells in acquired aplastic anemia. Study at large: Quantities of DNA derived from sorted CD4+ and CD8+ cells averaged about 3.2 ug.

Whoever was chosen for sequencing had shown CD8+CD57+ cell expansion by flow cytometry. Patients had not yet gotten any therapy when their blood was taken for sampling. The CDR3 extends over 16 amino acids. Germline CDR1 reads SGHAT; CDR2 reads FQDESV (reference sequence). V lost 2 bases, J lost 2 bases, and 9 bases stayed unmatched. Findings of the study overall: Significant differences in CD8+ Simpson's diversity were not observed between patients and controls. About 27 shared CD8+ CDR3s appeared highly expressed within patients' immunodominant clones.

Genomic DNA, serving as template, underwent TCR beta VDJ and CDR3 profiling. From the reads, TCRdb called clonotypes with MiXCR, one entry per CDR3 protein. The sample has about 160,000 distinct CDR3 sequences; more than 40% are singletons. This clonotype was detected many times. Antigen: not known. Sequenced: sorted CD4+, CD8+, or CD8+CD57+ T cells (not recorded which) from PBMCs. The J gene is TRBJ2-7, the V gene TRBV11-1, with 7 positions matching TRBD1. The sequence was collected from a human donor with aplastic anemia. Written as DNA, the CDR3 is TGTGCCAGCAGCTTACCCAGCGGACAGGTCCCCTACGAGCAGTACTTC. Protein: CASSLPSGQVPYEQYF.